The rows below give T cell receptor beta chains drawn from one sample of a study of blood T cells in healthy people across ages. TCRdb re-called the 5' RACE reads with MiXCR, one entry per CDR3 protein. The data hold roughly 1,000,000 distinct CDR3 sequences, with around 27% observed a single time. The sample also formed part of further work on T cells of mothers and their children.

Sequenced sample: blood. Receptor source: a girl aged 2 to 10 in good health. Each CDR3 is given with its conserved first and last residue. The D gene is left open where the match is weak.

j_call d_call v_call cdr3_aa
TRBJ2-3 - TRBV6-1 CASRFVGSTDTQYF
TRBJ2-1 - TRBV11-2 CASSLGGRRDYNEQFF
TRBJ2-2 - TRBV20-1 CSARTPGTVELFF
TRBJ1-2 - TRBV7-9 CASSSPEGRLGQGGYTF
TRBJ1-4 - TRBV2 CASSEVPLRDPIEKLFF
TRBJ1-2 - TRBV5-1 CASRPNAGGNGYTF
TRBJ1-6 - TRBV20-1 CSALRVSSYNSPLHF
- TRBD1 TRBV9 CASSVHRDRAHNEQFF
TRBJ2-1 - TRBV6-5 CASSYTRVSYNEQFF
TRBJ2-3 - TRBV7-2 CASSPEGVPDTQYF
TRBJ2-2 - TRBV29-1 CSEGSPTGELFF
TRBJ2-2 - TRBV6-2/TRBV6-3 CASSYSKGWYTGELFF
TRBJ2-5 - TRBV5-1 CASSFDRRLAGETQYF
TRBJ2-5 - TRBV7-2 CASSFSRQGTQYF
- TRBD2 TRBV27 CVSSSSGIGYEQYF
TRBJ1-2 - TRBV20-1 CSAGPQGENGYTF
TRBJ2-2 TRBD2 TRBV12-3/TRBV12-4 CASSLAGGKTGELFF
TRBJ2-6 - TRBV7-6 CASSFREITGANVLTF
TRBJ2-1 - TRBV24-1 CATSSDYREVQFF
TRBJ2-5 - TRBV25-1 CASKVRRGTNQETQYF
TRBJ1-1 TRBD1 TRBV6-1 CASSRPGQGMNTEAFF
TRBJ2-3 - TRBV5-1 CASSLTWPPDTQYF
TRBJ1-6 - TRBV12-3/TRBV12-4 CASSFNPSAPLHF
TRBJ1-6 - TRBV12-3/TRBV12-4 CASSLSSEASPLHF
TRBJ2-7 - TRBV15 CATSIKVSYEQYF
TRBJ2-7 TRBD2 TRBV20-1 CSARASGLSYEQYF
TRBJ1-1 TRBD1 TRBV29-1 CSVVGWSGGFQVNTEAFF